The rows below give T cell receptor beta chains drawn from one sample of a study of shared clonotypes between healthy human individuals. Produced via immunoSEQ multiplex PCR; TCRdb's table is partial and in-frame only. The sample includes some 2,000,000 clones, roughly 95% of them seen just once. Material: naive CD4+ T cells sorted from blood. The receptors originated from a man younger than 35 in good health. Both conserved end residues are part of each CDR3. The D gene is left open where the match is weak. Rows give clone size only sometimes, using once, few, many, or a class for an expanded clone.

j_gene	v_gene	d_gene	abundance	len	CDR3nt	CDR3aa
TRBJ2-7	TRBV28	NA	NA	11	TGTGCCAGCAGTTTCCTAGGCGAGCAGTACTTC	CASSFLGEQYF
TRBJ2-7	TRBV5-1	TRBD2	NA	15	TGCGCCAGCAGCTTGGAGGGACTAGCGGGGGGTGAGCAGTACTTC	CASSLEGLAGGEQYF
TRBJ2-1	TRBV6-4	TRBD2	once	15	TGTGCCAGCAGTGACCAAATAGCGGGAGTAGGTGAGCAGTTCTTC	CASSDQIAGVGEQFF
TRBJ1-6	TRBV5-3	NA	NA	18	TGTGCCAGAAGCGGCCGGGAACTATGCCCGGGAGGAAATTCACCCCTCCACTTT	CARSGRELCPGGNSPLHF
TRBJ1-2	TRBV30	TRBD1	NA	16	TGTGCCTGCACTCGCCGGGACAGGGGAATTAACTATGGCTACACCTTC	CACTRRDRGINYGYTF
TRBJ2-2	TRBV19	NA	NA	23	TGTGCCAGTAGTCTTGGCAGGGGGGCGCCTAGCGGGTTACTGGGCGCGAACACCGGGGAGCTGTTTTTT	CASSLGRGAPSGLLGANTGELFF
TRBJ1-1	TRBV19	NA	NA	12	TGTGCCAGTAGTCTGATGGGCACTGAAGCTTTCTTT	CASSLMGTEAFF
TRBJ1-6	TRBV7-2	TRBD1	NA	17	TGTGCCAGCAGCTCAGAAGGCGCAGGGGGCTATAATTCACCCCTCCACTTT	CASSSEGAGGYNSPLHF
TRBJ1-5	TRBV6-6	NA	NA	14	TGTGCCAGCAGCCGCGGCGGGTCAGATCAGCCCCAGCATTTT	CASSRGGSDQPQHF
TRBJ2-1	TRBV7-2	NA	NA	17	TGTGCCAGCAGCCCGAGGGGACACCCCAGCTCCTACAATGAGCAGTTCTTC	CASSPRGHPSSYNEQFF
TRBJ2-2	TRBV18	NA	NA	16	TGTGCCAGCTCAGGGGTCAGGGCGTCGAACACCGGGGAGCTGTTTTTT	CASSGVRASNTGELFF
TRBJ2-7	TRBV2	NA	NA	11	TGTGCCAGCAGTAGGCCGGGGGAGCAGTACTTC	CASSRPGEQYF
TRBJ1-2	TRBV21-1	NA	NA	15	TGTGCCAGCAGTCCCGGGGACAGGGGAGTCTATGGCTACACCTTC	CASSPGDRGVYGYTF
TRBJ1-6	TRBV6-1	TRBD1	NA	15	TGTGCCAGCAGTGCACAGGGGGCGGGGGAGGTGGCCCTCCACTTT	CASSAQGAGEVALHF
TRBJ2-5	TRBV5-1	NA	NA	13	TGCGCCAGCAGCTTGGGTAGCCAAGAGACCCAGTACTTC	CASSLGSQETQYF
TRBJ1-3	TRBV28	NA	NA	14	TGTGCCAGCAGTCCCCGGGACCCTGGAAACACCATATATTTT	CASSPRDPGNTIYF
TRBJ1-1	TRBV19	TRBD1	NA	13	TGTGCCACCTATTCCGACAGGGCGTTTGAAGCTTTCTTT	CATYSDRAFEAFF